Listed below are T cell receptor beta chains from one sample, sequenced in a study of T cell responses to AZD1222 COVID-19 vaccine. Measured with immunoSEQ multiplex PCR; TCRdb has only the in-frame clones, and not every one. The table shows some 170,000 clones, with less than 90% occurring only once. The starting material was peripheral blood, obtained on day 0 of AZD1222 vaccination. These receptors came from an adult in good health. CDR3s include the opening cysteine and the closing phenylalanine or tryptophan. D genes are given only for firm matches. Clone size, where shown, is once, few, many, or a class for clones that have expanded.

v_call,j_call,clone_size,d_call,cdr3_aa,cdr3_nt
TRBV11-2,TRBJ1-2,-,TRBD1,CASSPFGQGPNYGYTF,TGTGCCAGCAGCCCCTTTGGACAGGGACCCAACTATGGCTACACCTTC
TRBV5-5,TRBJ1-3,few,-,CASSLGSGGGPGNTIYF,TGTGCCAGCAGCTTGGGATCCGGGGGAGGCCCTGGAAACACCATATATTTT
TRBV7-9,TRBJ1-1,-,-,CASSKAPMNTEAFF,TGTGCCAGCAGCAAGGCTCCTATGAACACTGAAGCTTTCTTT
TRBV5-4,TRBJ1-1,-,-,CASSHEWEGTEAFF,TGTGCCAGCAGCCATGAATGGGAGGGCACTGAAGCTTTCTTT
TRBV24-1,TRBJ2-1,-,TRBD2,CATSDPKLAGALYNEQFF,TGTGCCACCAGTGACCCCAAACTAGCGGGAGCTCTTTACAATGAGCAGTTCTTC
TRBV7-9,TRBJ1-4,-,-,CASSSRQVWEKLFF,TGTGCCAGCAGCTCCCGACAAGTTTGGGAAAAACTGTTTTTT
TRBV9,TRBJ1-2,-,-,CASSVDQVNGYTF,TGTGCCAGCAGCGTAGACCAGGTTAATGGCTACACCTTC
TRBV30,TRBJ1-3,-,-,CAWSVTNSGNTIYF,TGTGCCTGGAGTGTAACGAACTCTGGAAACACCATATATTTT
TRBV11-2,TRBJ2-6,-,-,CASSPTARAGANVLTF,TGTGCCAGCAGCCCCACGGCCAGGGCTGGGGCCAACGTCCTGACTTTC
TRBV6-6,TRBJ2-3,-,TRBD2,CASSTGLAFSTDTQYF,TGTGCCAGCAGTACCGGACTAGCCTTTAGCACAGATACGCAGTATTTT
TRBV5-1,TRBJ2-3,-,TRBD2,CASSFGPSGGNTQYF,TGCGCCAGCAGCTTTGGGCCTAGCGGGGGGAATACGCAGTATTTT
TRBV2,TRBJ1-2,-,TRBD1,CASSETGDYGYTF,TGTGCCAGCAGTGAGACAGGGGACTATGGCTACACCTTC
TRBV9,TRBJ2-3,-,TRBD2,CASSGAAGVTDTQYF,TGTGCCAGCAGTGGAGCAGCGGGGGTTACAGATACGCAGTATTTT
TRBV20-1,TRBJ1-1,-,-,CSASPNLDEAFF,TGCAGTGCTAGTCCCAATCTGGATGAAGCTTTCTTT
TRBV5-8,TRBJ1-5,-,TRBD1,CASSRDRDQPQHF,TGTGCCAGCAGCCGGGACAGAGATCAGCCCCAGCATTTT
TRBV11-2,TRBJ1-6,-,-,CASSPRVYGGTNSPLHF,TGTGCCAGCAGCCCCCGTGTTTACGGGGGGACTAATTCACCCCTCCACTTT
TRBV5-4,TRBJ1-2,-,TRBD1,CASSLGQGNYGYTF,TGTGCCAGCAGCTTAGGACAGGGTAACTATGGCTACACCTTC
TRBV6-5,TRBJ2-3,-,-,CASSYMLPGGTDTQYF,TGTGCCAGCAGTTATATGCTACCGGGGGGCACAGATACGCAGTATTTT
TRBV5-1,TRBJ1-4,-,TRBD1,CASSLGINRGQDEKLFF,TGCGCCAGCAGCTTGGGAATCAACAGGGGGCAGGATGAAAAACTGTTTTTT
TRBV4-2,TRBJ1-1,-,-,CASSQDLWQNTEAFF,TGTGCCAGCAGCCAAGATTTGTGGCAGAACACTGAAGCTTTCTTT
TRBV11-2,TRBJ1-5,-,-,CASSLDNRASSNQPQHF,TGTGCCAGCAGCTTAGATAACAGGGCATCTAGCAATCAGCCCCAGCATTTT
TRBV24-1,TRBJ1-2,-,-,CATSDLRAGGYTF,TGTGCCACCAGTGATTTGAGGGCTGGCGGCTACACCTTC
TRBV5-4,TRBJ1-2,-,-,CASSLTSYGYTF,TGTGCCAGCAGCTTGACCTCCTATGGCTACACCTTC
TRBV7-8,TRBJ2-2,-,-,CASSFGGGLIGELFF,TGTGCCAGCAGCTTTGGGGGTGGTTTGATCGGGGAGCTGTTTTTT
TRBV9,TRBJ1-4,-,-,CASSVSEKLFF,TGTGCCAGCAGCGTAAGTGAAAAACTGTTTTTT
TRBV27,TRBJ1-2,-,TRBD1,CATQGQGSGYTF,TGTGCCACCCAGGGACAGGGGAGCGGCTACACCTTC